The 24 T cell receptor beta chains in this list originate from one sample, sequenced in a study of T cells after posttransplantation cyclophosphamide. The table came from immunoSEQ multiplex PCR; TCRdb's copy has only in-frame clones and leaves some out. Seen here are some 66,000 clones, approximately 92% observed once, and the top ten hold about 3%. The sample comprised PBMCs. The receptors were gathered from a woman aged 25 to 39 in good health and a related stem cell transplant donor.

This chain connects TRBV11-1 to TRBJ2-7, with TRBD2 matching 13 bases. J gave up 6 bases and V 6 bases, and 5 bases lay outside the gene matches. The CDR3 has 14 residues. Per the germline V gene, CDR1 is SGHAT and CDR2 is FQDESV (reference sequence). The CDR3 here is CASSWTSGGGEQYF. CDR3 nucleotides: TGTGCCAGCAGTTGGACTAGCGGGGGCGGCGAGCAGTACTTC.

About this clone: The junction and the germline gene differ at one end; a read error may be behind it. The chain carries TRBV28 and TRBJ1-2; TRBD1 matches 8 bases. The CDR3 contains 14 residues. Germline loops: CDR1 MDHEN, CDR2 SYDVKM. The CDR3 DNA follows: TGTGCCAGCACTTTACCCGGACAGGGCTATGGCTACACCTTC. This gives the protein CASTLPGQGYGYTF.

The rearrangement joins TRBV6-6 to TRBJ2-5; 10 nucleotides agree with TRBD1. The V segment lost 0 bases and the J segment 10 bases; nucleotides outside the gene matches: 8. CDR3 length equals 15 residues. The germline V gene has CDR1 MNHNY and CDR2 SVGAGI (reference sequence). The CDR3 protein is CASSYSDRGPRHQYF. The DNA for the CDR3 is TGTGCCAGCAGTTACTCCGACAGGGGGCCACGACACCAGTACTTC.

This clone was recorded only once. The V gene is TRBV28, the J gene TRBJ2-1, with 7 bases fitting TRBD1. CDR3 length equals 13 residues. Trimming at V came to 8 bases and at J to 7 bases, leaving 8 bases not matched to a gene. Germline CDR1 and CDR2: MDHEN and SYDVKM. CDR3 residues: CASSLHRGNEQFF. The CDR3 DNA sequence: TGTGCCAGCTCCTTACACAGGGGAAATGAGCAGTTCTTC. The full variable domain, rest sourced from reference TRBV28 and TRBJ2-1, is DVKVTQSSRYLVKRTGEKVFLECVQDMDHENMFWYRQDPGLGLRLIYFSYDVKMKEKGDIPEGYSVSREKKERFSLILESASTNQTSMYLCASSLHRGNEQFFGPGTRLTVL.

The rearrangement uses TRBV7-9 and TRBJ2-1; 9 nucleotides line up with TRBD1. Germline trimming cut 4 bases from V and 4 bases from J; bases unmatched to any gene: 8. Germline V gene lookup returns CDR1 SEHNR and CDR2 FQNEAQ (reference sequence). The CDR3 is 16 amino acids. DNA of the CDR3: TGTGCCAGCAGCTCAACAGGGGGCGCGTTTTACAATGAGCAGTTCTTC. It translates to CASSSTGGAFYNEQFF.

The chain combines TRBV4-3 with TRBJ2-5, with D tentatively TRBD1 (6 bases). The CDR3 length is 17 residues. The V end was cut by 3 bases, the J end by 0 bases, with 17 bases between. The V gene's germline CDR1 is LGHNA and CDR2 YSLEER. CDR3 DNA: TGCGCCAGCAGCCAGGATATCGGGACAACTTACCAAGAGACCCAGTACTTC. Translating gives CASSQDIGTTYQETQYF.

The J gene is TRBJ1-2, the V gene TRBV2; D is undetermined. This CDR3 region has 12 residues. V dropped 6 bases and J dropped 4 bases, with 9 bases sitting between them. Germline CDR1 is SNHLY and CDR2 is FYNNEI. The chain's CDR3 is CASRTGPYGYTF. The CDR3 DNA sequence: TGTGCCAGCAGGACGGGCCCCTATGGCTACACCTTC.

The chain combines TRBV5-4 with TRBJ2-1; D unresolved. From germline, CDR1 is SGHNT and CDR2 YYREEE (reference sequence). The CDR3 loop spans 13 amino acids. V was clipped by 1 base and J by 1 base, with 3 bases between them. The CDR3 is CASSLPSYNEQFF. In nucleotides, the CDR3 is TGTGCCAGCAGCTTGCCTTCCTACAATGAGCAGTTCTTC.

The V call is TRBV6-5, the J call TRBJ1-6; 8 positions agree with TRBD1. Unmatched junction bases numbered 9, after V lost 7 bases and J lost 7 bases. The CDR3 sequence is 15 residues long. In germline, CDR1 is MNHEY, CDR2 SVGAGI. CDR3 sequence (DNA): TGTGCCAGCACACGACAGGGGACGGGGAATTCACCCCTCCACTTT. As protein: CASTRQGTGNSPLHF.

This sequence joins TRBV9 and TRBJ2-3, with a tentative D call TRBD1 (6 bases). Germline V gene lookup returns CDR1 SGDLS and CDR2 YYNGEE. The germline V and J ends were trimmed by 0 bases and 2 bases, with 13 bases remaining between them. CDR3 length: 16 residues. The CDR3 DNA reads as TGTGCCAGCAGCGTAGCAAGTCAGGGGTCCACAGATACGCAGTATTTT. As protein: CASSVASQGSTDTQYF.

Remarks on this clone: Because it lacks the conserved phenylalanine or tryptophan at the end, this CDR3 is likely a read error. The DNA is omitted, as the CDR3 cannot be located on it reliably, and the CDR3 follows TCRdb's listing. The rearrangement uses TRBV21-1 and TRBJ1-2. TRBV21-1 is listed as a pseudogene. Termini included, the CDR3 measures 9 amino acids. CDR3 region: CASSNLSQI.

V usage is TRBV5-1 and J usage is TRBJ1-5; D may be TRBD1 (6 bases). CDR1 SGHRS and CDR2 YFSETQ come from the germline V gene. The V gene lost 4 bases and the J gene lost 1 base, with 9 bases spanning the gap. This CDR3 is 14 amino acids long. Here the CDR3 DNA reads TGCGCCAGCAGCCCTGGACAGAGCAATCAGCCCCAGCATTTT. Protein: CASSPGQSNQPQHF.

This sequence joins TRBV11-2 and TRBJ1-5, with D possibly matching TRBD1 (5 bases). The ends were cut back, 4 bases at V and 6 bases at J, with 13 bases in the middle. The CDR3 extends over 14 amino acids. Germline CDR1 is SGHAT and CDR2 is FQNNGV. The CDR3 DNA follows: TGTGCCAGCAGCTCCGGTGGGGGTAGTCAGCCCCAGCATTTT. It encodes CASSSGGGSQPQHF.

The CDR3 region is CASSQGPGMGGEAFF. CDR3 sequence (DNA): TGCGCCAGCAGCCAAGGGCCGGGAATGGGTGGCGAAGCTTTCTTT. The J gene is TRBJ1-1, the V gene TRBV4-1, with D hard to call. This CDR3 has 15 amino acids. V was pared by 1 base and J by 8 bases, with 17 bases between. Germline assignment: CDR1 MGHRA and CDR2 YSYEKL.

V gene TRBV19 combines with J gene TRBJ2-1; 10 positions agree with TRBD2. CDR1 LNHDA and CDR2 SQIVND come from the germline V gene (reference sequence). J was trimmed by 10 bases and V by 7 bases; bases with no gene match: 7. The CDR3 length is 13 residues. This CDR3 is CASMERGGVEQFF. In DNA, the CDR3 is TGTGCCAGTATGGAGCGGGGGGGCGTGGAGCAGTTCTTC.

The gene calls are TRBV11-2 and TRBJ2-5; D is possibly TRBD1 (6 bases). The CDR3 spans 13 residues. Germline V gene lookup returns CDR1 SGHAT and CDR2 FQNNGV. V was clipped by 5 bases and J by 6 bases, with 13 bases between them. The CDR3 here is CASSPNREQTQYF. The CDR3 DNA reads TGTGCCAGCAGCCCCAACAGGGAGCAGACCCAGTACTTC.

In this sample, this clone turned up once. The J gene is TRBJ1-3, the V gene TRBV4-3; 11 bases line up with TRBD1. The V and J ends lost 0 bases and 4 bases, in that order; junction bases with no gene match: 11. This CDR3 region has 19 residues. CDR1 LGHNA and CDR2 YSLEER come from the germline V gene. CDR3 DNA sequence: TGCGCCAGCAGCCAAGAGAGACGGACAGGGGGCTGGGGGGGAAACACCATATATTTT. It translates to CASSQERRTGGWGGNTIYF.

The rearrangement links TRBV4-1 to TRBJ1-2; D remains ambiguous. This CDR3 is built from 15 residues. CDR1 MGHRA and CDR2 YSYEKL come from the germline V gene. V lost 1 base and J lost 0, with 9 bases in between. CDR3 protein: CASSQVGRSNYGYTF. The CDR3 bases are TGCGCCAGCAGCCAAGTCGGCAGGTCTAACTATGGCTACACCTTC.

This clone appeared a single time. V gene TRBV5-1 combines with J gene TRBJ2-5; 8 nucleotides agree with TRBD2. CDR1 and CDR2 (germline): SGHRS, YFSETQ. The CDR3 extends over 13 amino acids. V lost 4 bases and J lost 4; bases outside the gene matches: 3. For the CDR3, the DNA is TGCGCCAGCAGCCGGGGGGGTCCAGAGACCCAGTACTTC. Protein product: CASSRGGPETQYF.

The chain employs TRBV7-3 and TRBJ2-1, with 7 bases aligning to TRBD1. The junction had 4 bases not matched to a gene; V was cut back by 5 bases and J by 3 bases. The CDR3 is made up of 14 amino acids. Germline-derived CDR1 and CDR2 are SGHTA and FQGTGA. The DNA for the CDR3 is TGTGCCAGCAGCCTGAGGGGGCTCTACAATGAGCAGTTCTTC. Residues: CASSLRGLYNEQFF.

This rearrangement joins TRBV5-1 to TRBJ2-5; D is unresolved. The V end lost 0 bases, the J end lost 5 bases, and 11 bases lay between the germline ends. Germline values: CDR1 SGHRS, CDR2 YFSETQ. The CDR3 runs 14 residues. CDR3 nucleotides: TGCGCCAGCAGCTTGGGCCAGGTGAAGGAGACCCAGTACTTC. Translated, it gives CASSLGQVKETQYF.

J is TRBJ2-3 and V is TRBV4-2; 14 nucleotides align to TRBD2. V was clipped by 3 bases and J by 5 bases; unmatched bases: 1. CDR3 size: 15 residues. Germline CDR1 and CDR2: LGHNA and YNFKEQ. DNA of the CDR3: TGTGCCAGCAGCCAGGGGACTAGCGGGAGAGATACGCAGTATTTT. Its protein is CASSQGTSGRDTQYF.

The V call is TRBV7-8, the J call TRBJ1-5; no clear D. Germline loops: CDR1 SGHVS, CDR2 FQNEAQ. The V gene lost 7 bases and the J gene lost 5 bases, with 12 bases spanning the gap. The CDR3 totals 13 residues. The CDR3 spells CASTSGVDQPQHF. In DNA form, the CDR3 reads TGTGCCAGCACCTCTGGGGTGGATCAGCCCCAGCATTTT.

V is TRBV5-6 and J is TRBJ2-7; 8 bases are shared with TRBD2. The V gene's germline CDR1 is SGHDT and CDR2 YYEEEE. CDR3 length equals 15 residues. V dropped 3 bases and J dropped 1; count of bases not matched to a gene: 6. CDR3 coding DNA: TGTGCCAGCAGCTGGGGGCGGGAGGTTTCCTACGAGCAGTACTTC. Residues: CASSWGREVSYEQYF.